The clone carrying this TCR beta chain appeared many times. The data belong to a study of neurological immune-mediated disorders. CDR3 size: 14 residues. The V gene end was trimmed by 3 bases and the J gene end by 3 bases; junction bases not matched to a gene: 2. TCRdb itself ran the 5' RACE reads through MiXCR, one entry per CDR3 protein. The sample carries 77,000 or so distinct CDR3 sequences, around 9.9% recorded once. The clonotype originates from a man aged 50 or older in good health. The chain recombines TRBV12-3 or TRBV12-4 with TRBJ1-5, with 7 bases that match TRBD1. Material: PBMCs. The CDR3 reads CASSFDRDNQPQHF. DNA of the CDR3: TGTGCCAGCAGTTTCGACAGGGACAATCAGCCCCAGCATTTT.